A single sample gave rise to the 20 T cell receptor beta chains below, sequenced in a study of beta chain features in type 1 diabetes. All of the isolated RNA was reverse transcribed, so expressed TCRB transcripts were sequenced. The table came from immunoSEQ multiplex PCR; TCRdb's copy has only in-frame clones and leaves some out. In the table there are around 450,000 clones, 9.5% to 12% of which are singletons. Sequencing used naive CD4+ T cells from blood. The receptors shown here come from a woman between 18 and 29 years old in good health.

This clone has just a few counts. The chain uses TRBV5-1 and TRBJ2-2; possible D gene TRBD1, 6 bases. CDR1 and CDR2 (germline): SGHRS, YFSETQ. The V end lost 1 base, the J end lost 2 bases, and 12 bases lay between the germline ends. CDR3 size: 16 residues. CDR3 bases: TGCGCCAGCAGCTTGTCTGCAGGGGAAAACACCGGGGAGCTGTTTTTT. It yields the protein CASSLSAGENTGELFF.

This clone was observed a few times. This chain uses TRBV7-9 with TRBJ2-1; D ambiguous. This CDR3 contains 12 residues. CDR1 and CDR2 (germline): SEHNR, FQNEAQ (reference sequence). Deletions cut 2 bases from V and 4 bases from J, with 3 bases between. CDR3: CASSLMYNEQFF. CDR3 coding DNA: TGTGCCAGCAGCTTAATGTACAATGAGCAGTTCTTC.

The sample holds a few counts of this clone. The chain couples TRBV27 to TRBJ1-5; 7 bases align to TRBD1. Germline trimming cut 6 bases from V and 7 bases from J; bases unmatched to any gene: 12. The CDR3 runs to 15 residues. Germline V gene lookup returns CDR1 MNHEY and CDR2 SMNVEV (reference sequence). The CDR3 DNA sequence: TGTGCCAGCAGGGAAGGGGGCCGTCGAAACCAGCCCCAGCATTTT. Amino acid sequence: CASREGGRRNQPQHF.

The chain links TRBV4-2 to TRBJ1-2; D is uncertain. V lost 4 bases and J 4 bases, leaving 10 bases between the germline ends. This CDR3 contains 13 residues. In germline, CDR1 is LGHNA, CDR2 YNFKEQ. The CDR3 DNA reads as TGTGCCAGCAGCCCCCGGACCATCTATGGCTACACCTTC. Translating gives CASSPRTIYGYTF.

This chain uses TRBV7-9 with TRBJ1-2; TRBD1 aligns across 10 bases. Losses at the gene ends were 0 bases for V and 6 bases for J; bases not matched to a gene: 10. Germline CDR1 is SEHNR and CDR2 is FQNEAQ (reference sequence). The CDR3 covers 17 residues. This CDR3 reads CASSLAYGWDRGNGYTF. The CDR3 DNA follows: TGTGCCAGCAGCTTAGCGTACGGCTGGGACAGGGGAAATGGCTACACCTTC.

This clone was picked up a small number of times. This CDR3 is also generated by other DNA sequences in the sample. The V call is TRBV2, the J call TRBJ2-2; D is ambiguous. CDR1 is SNHLY and CDR2 is FYNNEI in the germline V gene. V lost 4 bases and J 2 bases, leaving 2 bases between the germline ends. This CDR3 comprises 12 residues. The CDR3 protein is CASSANTGELFF. The CDR3 region has the DNA TGTGCCAGCAGTGCAAACACCGGGGAGCTGTTTTTT.

The V call is TRBV4-1, the J call TRBJ2-7; 7 nucleotides align to TRBD1. J gave up 2 bases and V 1 base, and 8 bases lay outside the gene matches. The germline V gene encodes CDR1 MGHRA and CDR2 YSYEKL. There are 16 residues in the CDR3. CDR3 bases: TGCGCCAGCAGCCAAGGACAGGGTAGGGTTACCTACGAGCAGTACTTC. As protein: CASSQGQGRVTYEQYF.

This sequence joins TRBV7-9 and TRBJ1-2; 9 nucleotides agree with TRBD1. V trimming: 5 bases; J trimming: 9 bases; junction bases outside the gene matches: 7. The germline V gene has CDR1 SEHNR and CDR2 FQNEAQ (reference sequence). The CDR3 length is 13 residues. CDR3: CASSRDRDSSYTF. DNA of the CDR3: TGTGCCAGCAGCCGGGACAGGGATAGTAGCTACACCTTC. The variable domain in full, with the rest retrieved from reference TRBV7-9 and TRBJ1-2, is DTGVSQNPRHKITKRGQNVTFRCDPISEHNRLYWYRQTLGQGPEFLTYFQNEAQLEKSRLLSDRFSAERPKGSFSTLEIQRTEQGDSAMYLCASSRDRDSSYTFGSGTRLTVV.

This chain uses TRBV15 with TRBJ2-2; TRBD2 aligns across 12 bases. CDR1 is LNHNV, CDR2 YYDKDF, per germline (reference sequence). There are 16 residues in the CDR3. Trimming cost V 6 bases and J 6 bases; bases outside gene matches: 8. CDR3 DNA sequence: TGTGCCACCAGACGGACTAGCGGGGTCTCCGCCGGGGAGCTGTTTTTT. Protein sequence: CATRRTSGVSAGELFF.

On this clone: Within the sample, other DNA sequences also encode this same CDR3. V is TRBV29-1 and J is TRBJ1-1, with a weak D call TRBD1 (6 bases). The germline gives CDR1 SQVTM, CDR2 ANQGSEA. Trimming left V 7 bases short and J 1 base short, with 13 bases between. The CDR3 has 13 residues. The CDR3 loop reads CSASGGPNTEAFF. The CDR3 DNA sequence: TGCAGCGCGTCCGGGGGCCCGAACACTGAAGCTTTCTTT.

This rearrangement joins TRBV4-2 to TRBJ2-7; D unresolved. The CDR3 spans 13 residues. V was trimmed by 5 bases and J by 5 bases, leaving 13 bases between them. CDR1 is LGHNA and CDR2 is YNFKEQ in the germline V gene. CDR3 in amino acids: CASSAMWGNEQYF. CDR3 nucleotide sequence: TGTGCCAGCAGCGCCATGTGGGGTAACGAGCAGTACTTC.

The chain has TRBV28 and TRBJ2-3; D may be TRBD2 (6 bases). The length of the CDR3 is 14 residues. Between the trimmed V and J ends, which lost 3 bases and 5 bases, there was a span of 12 bases. Germline V gene sequence: CDR1 MDHEN, CDR2 SYDVKM. The CDR3 sequence: CASSLGGAGDTQYF. The CDR3 nucleotides are TGTGCCAGCAGTTTGGGCGGGGCGGGAGATACGCAGTATTTT.

J is TRBJ2-1 and V is TRBV7-2, with D tentatively TRBD2 (5 bases). The CDR3 is 13 residues long. Trimming removed 6 bases at V and 0 bases at J, with 6 bases between. CDR1 and CDR2 from the germline V gene are SGHTA and FQGNSA. In nucleotides, the CDR3 is TGTGCCAGCAGGGGGAGCTCCTACAATGAGCAGTTCTTC. Translated, it gives CASRGSSYNEQFF.

The rearrangement links TRBV9 to TRBJ1-2, with D unclear. Germline CDR1 reads SGDLS; CDR2 reads YYNGEE. V was trimmed by 1 base and J by 10 bases, leaving 11 bases between them. The CDR3 contains 12 residues. CDR3 nucleotides: TGTGCCAGCAGCGTATTATCGGGTGTCTACACCTTC. This encodes CASSVLSGVYTF.

This chain joins TRBV5-1 and TRBJ2-5, with D possibly being TRBD2 (5 bases). Trimming took 0 bases from V and 0 from J, leaving 21 bases between them. Germline V gives CDR1 SGHRS, CDR2 YFSETQ. The CDR3 runs to 19 residues. CDR3 nucleotides: TGCGCCAGCAGCTTGGCCGGCGGTGACTATCGGATAGACCAAGAGACCCAGTACTTC. Translation gives CASSLAGGDYRIDQETQYF.

This chain uses TRBV15 with TRBJ2-7, with D unresolved. The ends were cut back, 1 base at V and 0 bases at J, with 10 bases in the middle. Germline loops: CDR1 LNHNV, CDR2 YYDKDF (reference sequence). The CDR3 has 15 residues. The CDR3 loop is CATSRAPMSSYEQYF. CDR3 DNA: TGTGCCACCAGCAGAGCCCCCATGAGCTCCTACGAGCAGTACTTC.

In its sample, this clone was seen a few times. In nucleotides, the CDR3 is TGTGCCAGCATACGGGACAGACAGTACGTC. Residues: CASIRDRQYV. The chain couples TRBV9 to TRBJ2-7; 7 nucleotides line up with TRBD1. V gave up 6 bases and J gave up 10 bases; unmatched junction bases: 4. The CDR3 totals 10 residues. The germline V gene encodes CDR1 SGDLS and CDR2 YYNGEE.

The gene calls are TRBV30 and TRBJ2-3; no clear D. Per germline, CDR1 GTSNPN and CDR2 SVGIG (reference sequence). The length of the CDR3 is 12 residues. V lost 0 bases and J 7 bases, leaving 8 bases between the germline ends. DNA of the CDR3: TGTGCCTGGAGTGTACGAAGAAATACGCAGTATTTT. It specifies CAWSVRRNTQYF.

This clone was seen only a few times. The rearrangement joins TRBV6-5 to TRBJ2-7, with D maybe TRBD2 (5 bases). The germline V gene encodes CDR1 MNHEY and CDR2 SVGAGI. Deletions cut 11 bases from V and 9 bases from J, with 17 bases between. This CDR3 spans 11 amino acids. Written as DNA, the CDR3 is TGTGCCGGGCCAAGTTCCGCGGGGCAGTACGTC. Translated, it gives CAGPSSAGQYV.

This sequence joins TRBV6-6 and TRBJ2-7, with D perhaps TRBD1 or TRBD2 (5 bases each). Trimming left V 9 bases short and J 3 bases short, with 15 bases between. The CDR3 extends over 13 amino acids. Germline assignment: CDR1 MNHNY and CDR2 SVGAGI (reference sequence). This CDR3 is CASCRGVGYEQYV. In nucleotides, the CDR3 is TGTGCCAGTTGTCGGGGCGTAGGCTACGAGCAGTACGTC.